This T cell receptor beta chain was identified in a study of T cells in localized non-small cell lung cancer. TCRdb's table, derived via immunoSEQ multiplex PCR, lists solely in-frame clones and lacks some. This repertoire shows about 35,000 clones, approximately 89% found once; its top ten account for roughly 12%. Concerning this clone itself: What it binds is unknown.

Per germline, CDR1 KGHSH and CDR2 LQKENI. This CDR3 region has 16 residues. V lost 3 bases and J lost 6, with 20 bases in between. Study findings and constraints: With higher T cell density in blood came longer overall survival. The greatest T cell clonality was found in uninvolved adjacent lung (higher than in tumor).

The chain carries TRBV18 and TRBJ1-2, with a tentative D call TRBD1 (5 bases). The material sequenced was peripheral blood mononuclear cells, taken before any cancer treatment. The receptor was isolated from a female donor aged 60 or older with stage II lung adenocarcinoma. The CDR3 protein is CASSPNQGKGPHGYTF. The CDR3 DNA is TGTGCCAGCTCACCCAACCAGGGAAAGGGTCCGCATGGCTACACCTTC.